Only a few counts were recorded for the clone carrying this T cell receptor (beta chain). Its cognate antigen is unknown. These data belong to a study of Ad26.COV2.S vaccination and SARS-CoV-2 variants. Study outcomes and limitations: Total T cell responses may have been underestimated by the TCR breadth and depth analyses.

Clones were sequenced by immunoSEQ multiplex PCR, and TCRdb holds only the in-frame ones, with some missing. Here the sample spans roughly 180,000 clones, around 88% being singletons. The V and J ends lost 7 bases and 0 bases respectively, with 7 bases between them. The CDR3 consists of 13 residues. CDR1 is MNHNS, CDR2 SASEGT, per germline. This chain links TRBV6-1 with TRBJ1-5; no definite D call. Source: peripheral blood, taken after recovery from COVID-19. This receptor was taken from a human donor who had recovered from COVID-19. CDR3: CASTLDSNQPQHF. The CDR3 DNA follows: TGTGCCAGCACCCTCGATAGCAATCAGCCCCAGCATTTT.